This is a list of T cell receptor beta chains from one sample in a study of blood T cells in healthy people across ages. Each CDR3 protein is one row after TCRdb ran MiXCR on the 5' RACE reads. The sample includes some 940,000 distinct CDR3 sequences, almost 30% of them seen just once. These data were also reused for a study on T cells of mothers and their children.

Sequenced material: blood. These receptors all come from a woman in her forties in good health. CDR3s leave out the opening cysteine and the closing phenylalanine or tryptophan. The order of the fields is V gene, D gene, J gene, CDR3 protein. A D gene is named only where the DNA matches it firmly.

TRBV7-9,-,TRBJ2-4,ASSLQDSPPEDIQC
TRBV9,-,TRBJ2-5,ASSVELGRQETQY
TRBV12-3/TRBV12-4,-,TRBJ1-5,ASRPASGLYSDQPQH
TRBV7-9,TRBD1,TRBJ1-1,ASSLGGTGGFLNTEAF
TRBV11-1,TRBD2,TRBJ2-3,ASSLGQGGSDTQY
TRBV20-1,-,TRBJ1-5,SARDNGWQGNQPQH
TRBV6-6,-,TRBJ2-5,ASSYFGQETQY
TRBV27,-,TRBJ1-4,ASSLSPTELNEKLF
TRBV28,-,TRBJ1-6,ASAGPSSYNSPLH
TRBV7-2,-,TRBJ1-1,ASSLSFGREAF
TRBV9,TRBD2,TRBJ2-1,ASSVVETSGVYNEQF
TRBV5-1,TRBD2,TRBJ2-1,ASSSSLAGNNEQF
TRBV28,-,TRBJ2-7,ASNAVPRGHEQY
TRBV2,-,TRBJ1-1,ASSDIVRDTEAF
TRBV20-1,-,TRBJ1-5,SAGTDGHINQPQH
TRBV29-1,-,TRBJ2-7,SVELGYEQY
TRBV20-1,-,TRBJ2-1,SARDVRRNEQF
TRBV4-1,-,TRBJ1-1,ASSQGLLRREQVNTEAF
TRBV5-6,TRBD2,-,ASSELSRDYNEQY
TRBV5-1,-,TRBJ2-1,ASSLGIGWTYNEQF
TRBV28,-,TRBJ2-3,ASRLQSGTQY
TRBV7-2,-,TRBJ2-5,ASSLGWIKYQETQY
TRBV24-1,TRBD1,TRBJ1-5,ATSDSSTGGVGNQPQH
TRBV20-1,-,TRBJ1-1,SARASQSGTRLPWNTEAF
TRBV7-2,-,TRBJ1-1,ACSLVGIGVTEAF
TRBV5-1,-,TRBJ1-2,ASSLLIRDGYT
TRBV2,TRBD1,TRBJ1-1,ASSDRTGNLNTEAF
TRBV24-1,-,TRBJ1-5,ATSEGGVVQPQH